This T cell receptor beta chain was profiled in a study of blood T cell repertoires in COVID-19. At the level of the study: Both acute and convalescent COVID-19 samples were obtained from the United States, Italy and Spain. In each case, the material was cDNA or gDNA derived from T cells, B-cell-depleted T cells, or PBMCs.

Assay: immunoSEQ multiplex PCR; the TCRdb copy retains only in-frame clones and omits some. The sample has some 150,000 clones; about four fifths are singletons. Looked up from germline, CDR1 is MNHNY and CDR2 is SVGAGI (reference sequence). The CDR3 sequence is 13 residues long. The junction had 3 bases not matched to a gene; V was cut back by 5 bases and J by 4 bases. This sequence originates from a human donor with acute or convalescent COVID-19. The donor label of this sample is uncertain. The gene calls are TRBV6-6 and TRBJ1-2; 8 positions agree with TRBD1. The sample consisted of peripheral blood. This chain's CDR3 is CASSTGGGYGYTF. CDR3 nucleotide sequence: TGTGCCAGCAGTACAGGGGGGGGCTATGGCTACACCTTC.